The 26 T cell receptor beta chains in this list originate from one sample, sequenced in a study of PD-1 blockade in classical Hodgkin lymphoma. The table came from immunoSEQ multiplex PCR; TCRdb's copy has only in-frame clones and leaves some out. The sample yields roughly 9,100 clones, 70% to 85% seen once. The time point here: cycle 4 day 1 (C4D1), after six to seven weeks of nivolumab. Every patient experienced relapse after autologous stem cell transplantation, and brentuximab vedotin exposure varied. The sample in question was peripheral blood mononuclear cells (PBMCs), obtained before the fourth cycle of nivolumab. The receptors here all came from a human donor with classical Hodgkin lymphoma.

V is TRBV6-4 and J is TRBJ2-2; tentatively, D is TRBD2 (5 bases). V lost 5 bases and J lost 0, with 7 bases in between. This CDR3 is 14 amino acids long. Germline CDR1 MRHNA, CDR2 SNTAGT. This chain's CDR3 is CASSLASNTGELFF. The CDR3, as DNA: TGTGCCAGCAGTCTAGCCTCGAACACCGGGGAGCTGTTTTTT.

The rearrangement uses TRBV19 and TRBJ1-2; D perhaps matches TRBD1 (5 bases). The CDR3 is made up of 13 amino acids. Trimming left V 5 bases short and J 5 bases short, with 12 bases between. Germline CDR1 reads LNHDA; CDR2 reads SQIVND (reference sequence). The CDR3 bases are TGTGCCAGTAGTCCGGGACTGGAGTATGGCTACACCTTC. The encoded protein is CASSPGLEYGYTF.

The V call is TRBV11-2, the J call TRBJ2-2; 8 positions agree with TRBD2. V shed 6 bases and J 1 base; nucleotides not matched to a gene: 7. Germline V gene lookup returns CDR1 SGHAT and CDR2 FQNNGV. The CDR3 consists of 16 residues. The CDR3 DNA sequence: TGTGCCAGCAGGCGTCCTCTAGCGGGGAACACCGGGGAGCTGTTTTTT. It translates to CASRRPLAGNTGELFF.

The chain links TRBV28 to TRBJ2-2; 9 nucleotides match TRBD1. The CDR3 has 15 residues. Germline CDR1 is MDHEN and CDR2 is SYDVKM. With V trimmed by 7 bases and J by 7 bases, 10 bases remained unmatched. This chain's CDR3 is CASTYGDRAIGELFF. DNA of the CDR3: TGTGCCAGCACCTACGGGGACAGGGCTATCGGGGAGCTGTTTTTT.

The chain links TRBV11-2 to TRBJ2-7; TRBD2 matches at 8 bases. The CDR3 loop spans 16 amino acids. Germline V gene lookup returns CDR1 SGHAT and CDR2 FQNNGV. Germline trimming cut 4 bases from V and 0 bases from J; bases unmatched to any gene: 8. DNA for the CDR3: TGTGCCAGCAGCTCCTCGGGAGGGGGGCCCTCCTACGAGCAGTACTTC. It yields the protein CASSSSGGGPSYEQYF.

This clone was observed a few times. The chain uses TRBV28 and TRBJ2-1; 7 bases fit TRBD1. This CDR3 spans 16 amino acids. The ends lost 5 bases at V and 6 bases at J; junction bases unmatched: 13. Per the germline V gene, CDR1 is MDHEN and CDR2 is SYDVKM. Here the CDR3 reads CASSPTGTESINEQFF. CDR3 DNA sequence: TGTGCCAGCAGTCCGACCGGGACAGAGAGTATCAATGAGCAGTTCTTC.

V is TRBV7-6 and J is TRBJ2-3; D gene uncertain. The CDR3 consists of 14 residues. Germline lookup yields CDR1 SGHVS and CDR2 FNYEAQ. V was shortened by 5 bases and J by 1 base, with 10 bases between the two germline ends. CDR3 DNA: TGTGCCAGCAGCCCAAGTCCCCGCACAGATACGCAGTATTTT. Amino acids: CASSPSPRTDTQYF.

V gene TRBV19 combines with J gene TRBJ2-1; possibly TRBD2 for D (6 bases). CDR3 length equals 13 residues. In germline, CDR1 is LNHDA, CDR2 SQIVND (reference sequence). Trimming shortened V by 5 bases and J by 5 bases, and 10 bases separated the two germline ends. The CDR3, as DNA: TGTGCCAGTAGTCCGGGGGTGAACAATGAGCAGTTCTTC. Its translation is CASSPGVNNEQFF.

V is TRBV2 and J is TRBJ1-2, with a weak D call TRBD1 (6 bases). The CDR3 covers 14 residues. CDR1 SNHLY and CDR2 FYNNEI come from the germline V gene. Trimming cost V 5 bases and J 0 bases, with 10 bases left between them. The CDR3 here is CASSQGLANYGYTF. In nucleotides, the CDR3 is TGTGCCAGCAGTCAGGGGCTAGCTAACTATGGCTACACCTTC.

The rearrangement joins TRBV5-6 to TRBJ1-2, with D unresolved. The germline V and J ends were trimmed by 4 bases and 3 bases, with 7 bases remaining between them. Germline assignment: CDR1 SGHDT and CDR2 YYEEEE. The CDR3 covers 12 residues. The CDR3 sequence is CASSPGDYGYTF. CDR3 sequence (DNA): TGTGCCAGCAGCCCCGGCGACTATGGCTACACCTTC.

The chain has TRBV28 and TRBJ1-1; D is undetermined. Germline V gene sequence: CDR1 MDHEN, CDR2 SYDVKM. Between the trimmed V and J ends, which lost 2 bases and 4 bases, there was a span of 17 bases. The CDR3 consists of 16 residues. DNA of the CDR3: TGTGCCAGCAGTTTAGAATCGTCCGGGGAGAGCACTGAAGCTTTCTTT. This sequence encodes CASSLESSGESTEAFF.

This chain joins TRBV7-9 and TRBJ2-2; no clear D gene. Germline V lookup: CDR1 SEHNR, CDR2 FQNEAQ (reference sequence). The germline V and J ends were trimmed by 5 bases and 6 bases, with 7 bases remaining between them. CDR3 size: 12 residues. The CDR3 DNA reads as TGTGCCAGCAGCCAAAAGGCCGGGGAGCTGTTTTTT. This sequence encodes CASSQKAGELFF.

The J gene is TRBJ1-5, the V gene TRBV6-6; 9 positions agree with TRBD1. Per the germline V gene, CDR1 is MNHNY and CDR2 is SVGAGI (reference sequence). The V gene end was trimmed by 7 bases and the J gene end by 1 base; junction bases not matched to a gene: 8. This CDR3 comprises 16 residues. This CDR3 reads CASNTGGWGSNQPQHF. The CDR3 bases are TGTGCCAGCAACACAGGGGGCTGGGGGAGCAATCAGCCCCAGCATTTT.

This clone was observed once. The CDR3 loop is CASSLGDREGEKLFF. The CDR3 DNA follows: TGTGCCAGCAGCTTGGGGGACAGGGAAGGTGAAAAACTGTTTTTT. The gene calls are TRBV5-6 and TRBJ1-4; 9 bases agree with TRBD1. V lost 0 bases and J lost 7; bases outside the gene matches: 4. CDR1 SGHDT and CDR2 YYEEEE come from the germline V gene. This CDR3 has 15 amino acids. The whole variable domain, remainder taken from reference TRBV5-6 and TRBJ1-4, is DAGVTQSPTHLIKTRGQQVTLRCSPKSGHDTVSWYQQALGQGPQFIFQYYEEEERQRGNFPDRFSGHQFPNYSSELNVNALLLGDSALYLCASSLGDREGEKLFFGSGTQLSVL.

The chain recombines TRBV9 with TRBJ2-2; TRBD2 matches at 9 bases. The CDR3 has 15 residues. Unmatched junction bases numbered 3, after V lost 4 bases and J lost 2 bases. Germline V gives CDR1 SGDLS, CDR2 YYNGEE. The CDR3 region is CASSSGTSNTGELFF. The CDR3 DNA is TGTGCCAGCAGCTCCGGGACTAGCAACACCGGGGAGCTGTTTTTT.

This clone was detected once. The chain couples TRBV9 to TRBJ2-2, with D hard to call. V lost 7 bases and J lost 1, with 5 bases in between. From germline, CDR1 is SGDLS and CDR2 YYNGEE. The CDR3 runs 12 residues. The CDR3 nucleotides are TGTGCCAGCGGGCGGAACACCGGGGAGCTGTTTTTT. Its protein product is CASGRNTGELFF.

The CDR3 sequence is CASSLPRGAYEQYF. The CDR3 bases are TGTGCCAGCAGTTTGCCCAGGGGAGCCTACGAGCAGTACTTC. V is TRBV28 and J is TRBJ2-7; D might be TRBD1 (6 bases). In germline, CDR1 is MDHEN, CDR2 SYDVKM. The CDR3 sequence is 14 residues long. Trimming left V 3 bases short and J 2 bases short, with 11 bases between. The whole variable domain, filled in from reference TRBV28 and TRBJ2-7, reads DVKVTQSSRYLVKRTGEKVFLECVQDMDHENMFWYRQDPGLGLRLIYFSYDVKMKEKGDIPEGYSVSREKKERFSLILESASTNQTSMYLCASSLPRGAYEQYFGPGTRLTVT.

This clone was counted between two and nine times. The chain uses TRBV5-1 and TRBJ2-2; TRBD1 matches 7 bases. This CDR3 contains 16 residues. The V gene end was trimmed by 4 bases and the J gene end by 1 base; junction bases not matched to a gene: 7. Germline V CDR1 and CDR2: SGHRS, YFSETQ. CDR3 loop: CASSPGQVLNTGELFF. In DNA, the CDR3 is TGCGCCAGCAGCCCCGGACAGGTTTTGAACACCGGGGAGCTGTTTTTT.

The chain couples TRBV10-3 to TRBJ2-1, with 8 bases that match TRBD2. Germline lookup yields CDR1 ENHRY and CDR2 SYGVKD. Trimming cost V 10 bases and J 9 bases; bases outside gene matches: 14. The CDR3 covers 14 residues. The CDR3 is CATLVGGERGEQFF. The CDR3 region has the DNA TGTGCCACCCTTGTCGGGGGGGAGAGGGGTGAGCAGTTCTTC.

This chain links TRBV15 with TRBJ2-7, with D tentatively TRBD1 (5 bases). CDR3 length: 17 amino acids. Germline V gene data show CDR1 as LNHNV and CDR2 as YYDKDF (reference sequence). V was pared by 0 bases and J by 3 bases, with 18 bases between. The CDR3 spells CATSRDDWGTSYYEQYF. In DNA, the CDR3 is TGTGCCACCAGCAGAGATGATTGGGGCACCTCCTACTACGAGCAGTACTTC.

This chain links TRBV7-6 with TRBJ2-2, with TRBD2 matching 13 bases. Germline V gives CDR1 SGHVS, CDR2 FNYEAQ. Germline trimming cut 3 bases from V and 1 base from J; bases unmatched to any gene: 2. The CDR3 covers 17 residues. The CDR3 bases are TGTGCCAGCAGCTTTGGACTAGCGGGAGAGAACACCGGGGAGCTGTTTTTT. It specifies CASSFGLAGENTGELFF. Variable domain in full (rest from reference TRBV7-6 and TRBJ2-2): GAGVSQSPRYKVTKRGQDVALRCDPISGHVSLYWYRQALGQGPEFLTYFNYEAQQDKSGLPNDRFSAERPEGSISTLTIQRTEQRDSAMYRCASSFGLAGENTGELFFGEGSRLTVL.

This clone has a handful of counts. V usage is TRBV7-8 and J usage is TRBJ1-6; D is uncertain. The ends were cut back, 5 bases at V and 8 bases at J, with 10 bases in the middle. Germline V gene lookup returns CDR1 SGHVS and CDR2 FQNEAQ. This CDR3 has 13 amino acids. As DNA, the CDR3 is TGTGCCAGCAGCCCGACCGGTGATTCACCCCTCCACTTT. It codes for CASSPTGDSPLHF. The whole variable domain, remainder taken from reference TRBV7-8 and TRBJ1-6, is GAGVSQSPRYKVAKRGQDVALRCDPISGHVSLFWYQQALGQGPEFLTYFQNEAQLDKSGLPSDRFFAERPEGSVSTLKIQRTQQEDSAVYLCASSPTGDSPLHFGNGTRLTVT.

The V call is TRBV4-1, the J call TRBJ2-5; 9 nucleotides agree with TRBD2. Trimming removed 1 base from V and 5 bases from J; junction bases left unmatched: 8. The CDR3 has 16 amino acids. Germline V CDR1 and CDR2: MGHRA, YSYEKL. The CDR3, as DNA: TGCGCCAGCAGCCAAGTTGCTAGCGGGGAGGGTGAGACCCAGTACTTC. This sequence encodes CASSQVASGEGETQYF.

V usage is TRBV7-3 and J usage is TRBJ2-7; 10 bases match TRBD2. CDR1 is SGHTA and CDR2 is FQGTGA in the germline V gene. The CDR3 loop spans 15 amino acids. V dropped 6 bases and J dropped 3; count of bases not matched to a gene: 8. The CDR3 DNA sequence: TGTGCCAGCAGTCAAGCGGGAGGGCCAGTCTACGAGCAGTACTTC. Its translation is CASSQAGGPVYEQYF.

V and J are TRBV7-9 and TRBJ2-2; no clear D gene. Trimming took 2 bases from V and 3 from J, leaving 4 bases between them. CDR3 length equals 13 residues. Germline V gives CDR1 SEHNR, CDR2 FQNEAQ (reference sequence). The CDR3 sequence is CASSLYDTGELFF. The CDR3 DNA is TGTGCCAGCAGCTTATATGACACCGGGGAGCTGTTTTTT.

The gene calls are TRBV5-5 and TRBJ2-3; D not certain. Germline CDR1 SGHKS, CDR2 YYEKEE (reference sequence). V shed 0 bases and J shed 4 bases, with 6 bases lying between them. This CDR3 spans 13 amino acids. CDR3 nucleotide sequence: TGTGCCAGCAGCTTGGCTAGGCCAGATACGCAGTATTTT. This codes for CASSLARPDTQYF.